Shown below are 9 T cell receptor beta chains from a single sample sequenced in a study of identical twins. TCRdb reanalysed the 5' RACE reads using MiXCR and keeps one entry per CDR3 protein. The data contain 300,000 to 400,000 distinct CDR3 sequences, 10% to 15% of them singletons. These records were also assigned to another study, of yellow fever vaccine responses in identical twins.

The sample comprised CD8+ T cells sorted from blood. Receptor source: a woman under 30 in good health.

The chain has TRBV5-6 and TRBJ1-1, with D maybe TRBD1 (5 bases). CDR3 length equals 13 residues. Germline CDR1 is SGHDT and CDR2 is YYEEEE. V was clipped by 4 bases and J by 3 bases, with 10 bases between them. The CDR3 here is CASSPGPDTEAFF. The CDR3 DNA reads TGTGCCAGCAGCCCGGGGCCGGACACTGAAGCTTTCTTT.

The table lists this clonotype with a few counts. This chain connects TRBV7-9 to TRBJ2-7, with D unresolved. Trimming stripped 1 base from V and 6 bases from J, with 10 bases between. The CDR3 runs to 13 residues. CDR1 and CDR2 (germline): SEHNR, FQNEAQ (reference sequence). The CDR3 DNA sequence: TGTGCCAGCAGCTTAGTCAGCAGGCGCGAGCAGTACTTC. It encodes CASSLVSRREQYF.

This clonotype was observed a few times. The rearrangement uses TRBV5-1 and TRBJ1-2; TRBD1 might be the D (5 bases). The V gene lost 2 bases and the J gene lost 2 bases, with 10 bases spanning the gap. The CDR3 consists of 14 residues. Germline V CDR1 and CDR2: SGHRS, YFSETQ. CDR3 nucleotide sequence: TGCGCCAGCAGCTTCGACGGGACCAACTATGGCTACACCTTC. Translation gives CASSFDGTNYGYTF.

The chain has TRBV7-9 and TRBJ2-1, with TRBD1 identical over 7 bases. Unmatched junction bases numbered 8, after V lost 5 bases and J lost 4 bases. CDR1 is SEHNR, CDR2 FQNEAQ, per germline (reference sequence). This CDR3 comprises 15 residues. The CDR3 protein is CASSARDRAYNEQFF. Written as DNA, the CDR3 is TGTGCCAGCAGCGCGAGAGACAGGGCTTACAATGAGCAGTTCTTC.

This clonotype has a handful of counts. The chain recombines TRBV4-1 with TRBJ2-6; 11 bases map to TRBD1. CDR1 and CDR2 from the germline V gene are MGHRA and YSYEKL. This CDR3 is 19 amino acids long. V dropped 3 bases and J dropped 3; count of bases not matched to a gene: 10. CDR3 protein: CASSHRGQGALGGANVLTF. CDR3 coding DNA: TGCGCCAGCAGCCATAGAGGACAGGGGGCGCTCGGTGGGGCCAACGTCCTGACTTTC.

This clonotype was seen many times. The chain couples TRBV7-8 to TRBJ2-1; 13 bases fit TRBD2. The germline V gene has CDR1 SGHVS and CDR2 FQNEAQ. V shed 3 bases and J 2 bases; nucleotides not matched to a gene: 13. The length of the CDR3 is 20 residues. CDR3 loop: CASSFKGELAGGPPYNEQFF. The DNA for the CDR3 is TGTGCCAGCAGCTTCAAAGGGGAACTAGCGGGAGGGCCACCCTACAATGAGCAGTTCTTC.

In its sample, this clonotype was seen a few times. This sequence joins TRBV20-1 and TRBJ2-7; possibly TRBD2 for D (6 bases). This CDR3 has 13 amino acids. Looked up from germline, CDR1 is DFQATT and CDR2 is SNEGSKA (reference sequence). Trimming took 4 bases from V and 1 from J, leaving 11 bases between them. The CDR3, as DNA: TGCAGTGCTACCGGGACTGAATCCTACGAGCAGTACTTC. Residues: CSATGTESYEQYF.

A few counts support this clonotype. V usage is TRBV11-2 and J usage is TRBJ2-6, with a weak D call TRBD1 (6 bases). The CDR3 covers 19 residues. The germline gives CDR1 SGHAT, CDR2 FQNNGV. V dropped 4 bases and J dropped 0 bases, with 19 bases sitting between them. The CDR3 DNA is TGTGCCAGCAGCTACAAAACCAGGGGCGCCCGCTCTGGGGCCAACGTCCTGACTTTC. It translates to CASSYKTRGARSGANVLTF.

This clonotype was seen a few times. DNA for the CDR3: TGTGCCAGCAGCCCCACCGGGACTAGTAGCACAGATACGCAGTATTTT. Translation gives CASSPTGTSSTDTQYF. V is TRBV7-3 and J is TRBJ2-3, with TRBD2 identical over 8 bases. Germline CDR1 and CDR2: SGHTA and FQGTGA. The CDR3 sequence is 16 residues long. Unmatched junction bases numbered 7, after V lost 5 bases and J lost 0 bases. Supplemented by reference TRBV7-3 and TRBJ2-3, the full variable domain reads GAGVSQTPSNKVTEKGKYVELRCDPISGHTALYWYRQSLGQGPEFLIYFQGTGAADDSGLPNDRFFAVRPEGSVSTLKIQRTERGDSAVYLCASSPTGTSSTDTQYFGPGTRLTVL.